This T cell receptor (beta chain) was sequenced for a study of CD8+CD57+ T cells in acquired aplastic anemia. General observations from the study: Levels of CD8+ Simpson's diversity were not significantly distinct in patients versus controls.

Selection for sequencing was limited to patients who had shown CD8+CD57+ cell expansion by flow cytometry. Severe acquired aplastic anemia affected all patients. Patients had not yet gotten any therapy when their blood was taken for sampling. The CDR3 loop spans 14 amino acids. V lost 8 bases and J lost 7; bases outside the gene matches: 8. The V gene's germline CDR1 is LGHDT and CDR2 YNNKEL (reference sequence). As to this clonotype: Antigen: not known.

It was genomic DNA that served as the template for profiling TCR beta VDJ and CDR3. TCRdb called the reads again in MiXCR, with one record for every CDR3 protein. The repertoire holds a few hundred thousand distinct CDR3 sequences, with roughly 53% as singletons. This rearrangement joins TRBV3-1 to TRBJ2-1; 10 positions match TRBD2. This TCR was sampled from a human donor with aplastic anemia. Sequencing input: sorted CD4+, CD8+, or CD8+CD57+ T cells (not recorded which) from PBMCs. The CDR3 loop is CASRRASGGNEQFF. CDR3 nucleotides: TGTGCCAGCCGGAGGGCTAGCGGGGGTAATGAGCAGTTCTTC.